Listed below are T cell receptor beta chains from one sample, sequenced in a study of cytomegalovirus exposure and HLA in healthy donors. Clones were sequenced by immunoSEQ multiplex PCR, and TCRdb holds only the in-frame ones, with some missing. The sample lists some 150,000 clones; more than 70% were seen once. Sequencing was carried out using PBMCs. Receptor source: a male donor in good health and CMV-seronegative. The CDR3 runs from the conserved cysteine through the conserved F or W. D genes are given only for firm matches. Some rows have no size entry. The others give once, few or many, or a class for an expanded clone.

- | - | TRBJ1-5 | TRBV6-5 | CASSRQNGFNQPQHF | TGTGCCAGCAGCCGACAGAACGGGTTCAATCAGCCCCAGCATTTT
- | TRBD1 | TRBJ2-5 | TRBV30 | CAWSRDSLETQYF | TGTGCCTGGAGTCGGGACAGTTTAGAGACCCAGTACTTC
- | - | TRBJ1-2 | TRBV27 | CASSPGLLKGYTF | TGTGCCAGCAGTCCCGGTCTACTTAAGGGCTACACCTTC
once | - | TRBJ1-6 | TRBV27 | CASSFGRGYDNSPLHF | TGTGCCAGCAGTTTTGGGAGGGGTTATGATAATTCACCCCTCCACTTT
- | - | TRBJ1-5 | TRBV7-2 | CASSLGGPQHF | TGTGCCAGCAGCTTAGGAGGGCCCCAGCATTTT
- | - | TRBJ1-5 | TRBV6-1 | CATNVRAPSNQPQHF | TGTGCCACCAATGTCAGGGCCCCAAGCAATCAGCCCCAGCATTTT
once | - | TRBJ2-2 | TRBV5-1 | CASSISGTPNTGELFF | TGCGCCAGCAGCATATCCGGGACACCGAACACCGGGGAGCTGTTTTTT
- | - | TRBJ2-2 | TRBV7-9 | CASSPPGGELFF | TGTGCCAGCAGCCCGCCGGGCGGGGAGCTGTTTTTT
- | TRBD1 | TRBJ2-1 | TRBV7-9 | CASSDGQGAGEQFF | TGTGCCAGCAGCGATGGACAGGGGGCTGGTGAGCAGTTCTTC
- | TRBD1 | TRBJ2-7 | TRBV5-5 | CASRLTGWGYEQYF | TGTGCCAGCAGGTTGACAGGGTGGGGGTACGAGCAGTACTTC
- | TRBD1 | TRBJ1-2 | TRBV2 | CASSPMTGGDGYTF | TGTGCCAGCAGTCCAATGACAGGGGGCGACGGCTACACCTTC
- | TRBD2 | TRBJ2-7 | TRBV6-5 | CASKGAGGLYEQYF | TGTGCCAGCAAGGGAGCGGGGGGGCTATACGAGCAGTACTTC
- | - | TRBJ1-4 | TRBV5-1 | CASSLATGTEKLFF | TGCGCCAGCAGCTTGGCGACCGGGACAGAAAAACTGTTTTTT
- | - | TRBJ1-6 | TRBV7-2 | CASSPQQGSFPSPLHF | TGTGCCAGCAGCCCCCAACAGGGATCTTTTCCTTCACCCCTCCACTTT
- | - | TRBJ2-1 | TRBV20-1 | CSASGGQQFF | TGCAGTGCTAGCGGGGGTCAGCAGTTCTTC
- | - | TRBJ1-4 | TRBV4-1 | CASSQDRQGGFEKLFF | TGCGCCAGCAGCCAAGATCGGCAGGGAGGGTTCGAAAAACTGTTTTTT
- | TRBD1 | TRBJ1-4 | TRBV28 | CASSLQAGGAGTNEKLFF | TGTGCCAGCAGTTTGCAGGCAGGGGGCGCAGGGACTAATGAAAAACTGTTTTTT
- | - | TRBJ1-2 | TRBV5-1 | CASGPGGAYGYTF | TGCGCCAGCGGGCCCGGAGGTGCCTATGGCTACACCTTC
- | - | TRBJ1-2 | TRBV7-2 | CASSTYRVGGGGYTF | TGTGCCAGCAGCACCTACAGGGTTGGGGGTGGAGGCTACACCTTC
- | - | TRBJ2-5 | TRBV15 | CATSRDQQETQYF | TGTGCCACCAGCAGAGATCAGCAAGAGACCCAGTACTTC
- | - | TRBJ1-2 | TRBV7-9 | CASRGGEFNYGYTF | TGTGCCAGCAGGGGGGGGGAATTCAACTATGGCTACACCTTC
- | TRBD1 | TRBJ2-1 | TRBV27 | CASRGQGPYNEQFF | TGTGCCAGCAGAGGACAGGGGCCCTACAATGAGCAGTTCTTC
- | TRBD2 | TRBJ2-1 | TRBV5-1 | CASSTGTSGGQYNEQFF | TGCGCCAGCAGTACCGGGACTAGCGGGGGGCAATACAATGAGCAGTTCTTC
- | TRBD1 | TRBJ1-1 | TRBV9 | CASSEPSGTGGTEAFF | TGTGCCAGCAGCGAGCCCTCCGGGACAGGGGGCACTGAAGCTTTCTTT
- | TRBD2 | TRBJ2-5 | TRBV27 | CASSSAGGGRGETQYF | TGTGCCAGCAGTTCGGCGGGGGGCGGCCGGGGGGAGACCCAGTACTTC
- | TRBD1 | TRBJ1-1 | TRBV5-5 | CASSFNEGAMTEAFF | TGTGCCAGCAGCTTCAATGAGGGGGCGATGACTGAAGCTTTCTTT
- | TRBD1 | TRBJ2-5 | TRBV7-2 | CASSLSHRGEETQYF | TGTGCCAGCAGCTTAAGTCACAGGGGCGAAGAGACCCAGTACTTC
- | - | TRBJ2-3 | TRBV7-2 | CASSLDGSRGRTQYF | TGTGCCAGCAGCTTAGATGGGTCCCGGGGGAGGACGCAGTATTTT
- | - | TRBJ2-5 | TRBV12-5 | CASGLVMTGQETQYF | TGTGCTAGTGGTTTGGTTATGACAGGACAAGAGACCCAGTACTTC
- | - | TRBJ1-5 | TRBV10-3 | CAISEGRDEPQHF | TGTGCCATCAGTGAGGGCAGGGATGAGCCCCAGCATTTT
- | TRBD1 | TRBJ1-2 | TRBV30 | CAWNRGLRGYTF | TGTGCCTGGAACAGGGGGCTTCGCGGCTACACCTTC
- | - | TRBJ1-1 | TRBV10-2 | CASSEWGGTAFF | TGCGCCAGCAGTGAGTGGGGGGGCACGGCTTTCTTT
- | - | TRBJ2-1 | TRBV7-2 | CASSQDSASYNEQFF | TGTGCCAGCAGCCAAGACAGTGCCTCCTACAATGAGCAGTTCTTC
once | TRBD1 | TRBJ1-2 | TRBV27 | CASSPDREGANYGYTF | TGTGCCAGCAGTCCGGACAGGGAGGGGGCTAACTATGGCTACACCTTC
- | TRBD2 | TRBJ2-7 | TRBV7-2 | CASSASRGGSYEQYF | TGTGCCAGCAGCGCTTCTCGGGGGGGCTCCTACGAGCAGTACTTC
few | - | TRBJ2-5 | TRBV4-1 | CASSQRKRQEAQYF | TGCGCCAGCAGCCAGAGGAAACGGCAAGAGGCCCAGTACTTC
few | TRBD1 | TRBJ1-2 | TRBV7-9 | CASSLGTGVYGYTF | TGTGCCAGCAGCTTAGGGACAGGGGTCTATGGCTACACCTTC
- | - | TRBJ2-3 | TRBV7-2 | CASSLPGDTQYF | TGTGCCAGCAGCTTACCGGGAGATACGCAGTATTTT
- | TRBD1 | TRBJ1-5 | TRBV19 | CASSGDRAQPQHF | TGTGCCAGTAGTGGGGACAGGGCTCAGCCCCAGCATTTT
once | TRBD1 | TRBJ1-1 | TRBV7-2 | CASSWGQGNTEAFF | TGTGCCAGCAGCTGGGGACAGGGGAACACTGAAGCTTTCTTT
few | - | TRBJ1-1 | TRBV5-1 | CASSLAPDTEAFF | TGCGCCAGCAGCTTGGCCCCGGACACTGAAGCTTTCTTT
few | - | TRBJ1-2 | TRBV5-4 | CASSPGDYGYTF | TGTGCCAGCAGCCCAGGGGACTATGGCTACACCTTC
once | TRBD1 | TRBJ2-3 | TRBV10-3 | CAISVQGGTDTQYF | TGTGCCATCAGCGTACAGGGGGGCACAGATACGCAGTATTTT
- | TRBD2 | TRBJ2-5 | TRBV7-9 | CASTERGAAQETQYF | TGTGCCAGCACCGAGCGGGGGGCCGCCCAAGAGACCCAGTACTTC
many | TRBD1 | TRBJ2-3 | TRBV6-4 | CASSDGQGADTQYF | TGTGCCAGCAGTGACGGGCAGGGGGCAGATACGCAGTATTTT
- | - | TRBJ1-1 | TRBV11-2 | CASSLDAGKAFF | TGTGCCAGCAGCTTAGATGCGGGCAAAGCTTTCTTT
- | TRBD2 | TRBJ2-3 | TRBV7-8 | CASSLDSRGASTDTQYF | TGTGCCAGCAGCTTAGATTCGCGGGGGGCTTCCACAGATACGCAGTATTTT
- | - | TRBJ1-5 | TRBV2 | CASAETFGNQPQHF | TGTGCCAGCGCCGAGACATTTGGCAATCAGCCCCAGCATTTT
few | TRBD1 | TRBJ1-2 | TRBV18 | CASSRDRVDGYTF | TGTGCCAGCTCCCGGGACAGGGTGGATGGCTACACCTTC
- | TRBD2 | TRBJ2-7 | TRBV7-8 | CASSLAAGGPYEQYF | TGTGCCAGCAGCTTAGCGGCGGGGGGTCCCTACGAGCAGTACTTC
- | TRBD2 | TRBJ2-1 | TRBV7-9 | CASSLNAGGRNEQFF | TGTGCCAGCAGCTTAAATGCGGGGGGGCGGAATGAGCAGTTCTTC
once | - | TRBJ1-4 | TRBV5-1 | CASSAGGVATNEKLFF | TGCGCCAGCAGCGCGGGGGGGGTGGCAACTAATGAAAAACTGTTTTTT
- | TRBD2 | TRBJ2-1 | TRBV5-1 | CASSTQTGGNEQFF | TGCGCCAGCAGCACCCAAACGGGGGGAAATGAGCAGTTCTTC